Sequencing of this T cell receptor (beta chain) was carried out in a study of shared T cell receptors in the human thymus. Measured with immunoSEQ multiplex PCR; TCRdb has only the in-frame clones, and not every one. Of approximately 68,000 clones listed, about 96% were seen once; the top ten hold around 0.03%. The source is a human donor. Sequencing was performed on thymocytes.

CDR3 in DNA: TGCGCCAGCAGCCTGACAGGGCCCCAAGAGACCCAGTACTTC. It encodes CASSLTGPQETQYF. The V and J genes are TRBV5-1 and TRBJ2-5; 7 bases line up with TRBD1. The CDR3 consists of 14 residues. CDR1 is SGHRS, CDR2 YFSETQ, per germline. The trim removed 4 bases at V and 1 base at J, leaving 4 bases unmatched.